This T cell receptor (beta chain) was observed in a study of regulatory T cells in long-lasting Graves disease. Library construction for TCR beta used iRepertoire HTBI primers and Arm-PCR of CDR3 regions. TCRdb re-called the multiplex PCR reads with MiXCR, one entry per CDR3 protein. The table lists roughly 500,000 distinct CDR3 sequences, roughly 12% of them singletons. The CDR3 contains 14 residues. Trimming cost V 3 bases and J 2 bases, with 11 bases left between them. The germline CDR1 and CDR2 sequences are SEHNR and FQNEAQ (reference sequence). Time point: newly diagnosed GD, antithyroid drugs for less than 3 months. Extracted PBMC RNA gave rise to the TCR library. The same data also went into a second study, on T cells in Graves' hyperthyroidism and ophthalmopathy. Per that study: A set of HTBI primers served as the primers for a first-round RT-PCR of the TCR CDR3.

Sequencing was performed on peripheral blood mononuclear cells (PBMCs), taken at new diagnosis, from a patient treated with antithyroid drugs. The chain links TRBV7-9 to TRBJ2-7; no clear D. The receptor was derived from a man aged 25-45 years with Graves disease. The CDR3 coding sequence is TGTGCCAGCAGCTTTGGTCAGTCAACCTACGAGCAGTACTTC. This encodes CASSFGQSTYEQYF.